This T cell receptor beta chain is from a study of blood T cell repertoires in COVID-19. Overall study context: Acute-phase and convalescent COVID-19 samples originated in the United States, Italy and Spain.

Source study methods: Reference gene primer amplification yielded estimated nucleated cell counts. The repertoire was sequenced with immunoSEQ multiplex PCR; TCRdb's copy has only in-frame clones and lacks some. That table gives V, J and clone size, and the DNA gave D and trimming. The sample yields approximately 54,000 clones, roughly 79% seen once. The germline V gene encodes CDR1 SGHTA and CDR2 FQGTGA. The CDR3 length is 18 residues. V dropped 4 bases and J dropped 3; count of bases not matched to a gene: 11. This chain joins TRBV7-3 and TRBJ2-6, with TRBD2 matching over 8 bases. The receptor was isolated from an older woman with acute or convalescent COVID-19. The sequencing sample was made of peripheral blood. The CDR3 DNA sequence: TGTGCCAGCAGCTCACGCCCCGGGGGGGGCGGTGGGGCCAACGTCCTGACTTTC. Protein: CASSSRPGGGGGANVLTF.